The 22 T cell receptor beta chains reported below all come from one sample, sequenced in a study of Graves' ophthalmopathy and Graves' hyperthyroidism. Amplified TCR beta CDR3 regions were obtained using RNA transcripts as template. Second-round multiplex PCR came after first-round RT-PCR with HTBI primers. Via MiXCR, TCRdb re-called the multiplex PCR reads, giving one row per CDR3 protein. The repertoire holds about 700,000 distinct CDR3 sequences, with about 41% as singletons. Material for sequencing was peripheral blood. The receptors were gathered from an adult man with Graves' ophthalmopathy.

This clonotype has ten or more counts. The J gene is TRBJ2-5, the V gene TRBV24-1, with 7 bases fitting TRBD2. Per germline, CDR1 KGHDR and CDR2 SFDVKD. The CDR3 totals 15 residues. J was trimmed by 1 base and V by 4 bases; bases with no gene match: 5. The DNA for the CDR3 is TGTGCCACCAGTGACTCGAGCGGGACCCAAGAGACCCAGTACTTC. Its translation is CATSDSSGTQETQYF.

This clonotype was detected only a few times. V and J are TRBV3-1 and TRBJ1-6, with 8 nucleotides matching TRBD1. V dropped 1 base and J dropped 6; count of bases not matched to a gene: 2. Germline V gives CDR1 LGHDT, CDR2 YNNKEL (reference sequence). There are 15 residues in the CDR3. The CDR3, as DNA: TGTGCCAGCAGCCAAGCAGGGGGCCTTAATTCACCCCTCCACTTT. Protein sequence: CASSQAGGLNSPLHF.

The sample holds many counts of this clonotype. The V call is TRBV6-5, the J call TRBJ1-2; 8 positions match TRBD1. V lost 6 bases and J lost 7; bases outside the gene matches: 7. This CDR3 is 13 amino acids long. Per the germline V gene, CDR1 is MNHEY and CDR2 is SVGAGI. CDR3 bases: TGTGCCAGCAGACAGACAGGGGAGGCTGGCTACACCTTC. The encoded protein is CASRQTGEAGYTF.

This clonotype was detected ten times or more. J is TRBJ1-1 and V is TRBV20-1, with a possible D match to TRBD1 (5 bases). V was pared by 3 bases and J by 4 bases, with 12 bases between. This CDR3 has 13 amino acids. Germline V gene lookup returns CDR1 DFQATT and CDR2 SNEGSKA (reference sequence). Here the CDR3 DNA reads TGCAGTGCTAGTCGGGGGAGGAGCACTGAAGCTTTCTTT. Its translation: CSASRGRSTEAFF.

This chain links TRBV12-3 or TRBV12-4 with TRBJ2-5; 13 positions match TRBD2. The CDR3 is 14 amino acids. Trimming took 10 bases from V and 5 from J; bases not matched to a gene: 7. CDR3 bases: TGTGCCACACTAGCGGGGGGGCCGGAGGAGACCCAGTACTTC. Its translation: CATLAGGPEETQYF.

This clonotype has a count of ten or more. The chain recombines TRBV7-3 with TRBJ1-1, with a weak D call TRBD1 (6 bases). Per the germline V gene, CDR1 is SGHTA and CDR2 is FQGTGA. V was clipped by 5 bases and J by 4 bases, with 20 bases between them. The CDR3 spans 16 residues. The CDR3, as DNA: TGTGCCAGCAGCCCAACAGGGTCGCTCGGGCGCACTGAAGCTTTCTTT. Protein product: CASSPTGSLGRTEAFF.

Points on this clonotype: The CDR3 does not end in the conserved phenylalanine or tryptophan, so this is likely a read error. It is unclear where the CDR3 begins or ends on the DNA, so no DNA is shown, and the CDR3 is as TCRdb lists it. The rearrangement joins TRBV9 to TRBJ2-6. CDR1 and CDR2 from the germline V gene are SGDLS and YYNGEE. Ends included, the CDR3 has 10 residues. Here the CDR3 reads CASSPRTGTS.

There are a few counts of this clonotype. Written as DNA, the CDR3 is TGTGCCAGCAGCACTCGCGGTGACTACTCCTACGAGCAGTACTTC. This translates into CASSTRGDYSYEQYF. This sequence joins TRBV7-9 and TRBJ2-7, with D possibly being TRBD2 (5 bases). V dropped 5 bases and J dropped 0 bases, with 14 bases sitting between them. From germline, CDR1 is SEHNR and CDR2 FQNEAQ (reference sequence). CDR3 size: 15 residues.

The table lists this clonotype with a few counts. V and J are TRBV7-9 and TRBJ2-7, with 10 bases that match TRBD1. With V trimmed by 5 bases and J by 2 bases, 3 bases remained unmatched. Germline loops: CDR1 SEHNR, CDR2 FQNEAQ (reference sequence). This CDR3 spans 14 amino acids. The CDR3 coding sequence is TGTGCCAGCAGCGGACAGGGGGGGCCCTACGAGCAGTACTTC. The encoded protein is CASSGQGGPYEQYF.

This clonotype has at least ten counts. This sequence joins TRBV7-9 and TRBJ1-1; 7 bases align to TRBD1. V was pared by 5 bases and J by 3 bases, with 9 bases of the junction left unmatched. This CDR3 has 15 amino acids. Germline V lookup: CDR1 SEHNR, CDR2 FQNEAQ (reference sequence). The CDR3 spells CASSPRDRVYTEAFF. The CDR3 DNA follows: TGTGCCAGCAGCCCCAGGGACAGAGTTTACACTGAAGCTTTCTTT.

To note about this clonotype: An end of the junction does not agree with germline; a read error may underlie this. V and J are TRBV24-1 and TRBJ2-7; D gene uncertain. In germline, CDR1 is KGHDR, CDR2 SFDVKD. The CDR3 extends over 13 amino acids. CDR3 sequence: CATSDLERNEQYF. In DNA, the CDR3 is TGTGCCACCAGCGATTTAGAAAGGAACGAGCAGTACTTC.

The chain carries TRBV6-5 and TRBJ2-7; D is unresolved. This CDR3 has 15 residues. The germline CDR1 and CDR2 sequences are MNHEY and SVGAGI. V lost 5 bases, J lost 0 bases, and 14 bases lay in between. The CDR3 is CASSEGPTHSYEQYF. CDR3 nucleotide sequence: TGTGCCAGCAGTGAAGGGCCGACACACTCCTACGAGCAGTACTTC.

This clonotype has a count of ten or more. The chain carries TRBV9 and TRBJ1-2; 8 bases agree with TRBD1. Trimming took 3 bases from V and 6 from J; bases not matched to a gene: 1. The CDR3 has 12 amino acids. The V gene's germline CDR1 is SGDLS and CDR2 YYNGEE. The CDR3 bases are TGTGCCAGCAGCGCGGACAGGGATGGCTACACCTTC. Translated: CASSADRDGYTF.

Worth noting for this clonotype: Germline and junction disagree at one end, which may indicate a read error. V is TRBV12-3 or TRBV12-4 and J is TRBJ1-1; D may be TRBD1 (6 bases). The CDR3 is 16 residues long. Here the CDR3 DNA reads TGTGCCGGCAGTCCTTCGGCAGGGGCCCTGAACACTGAAGCTTTCTTT. Its protein is CAGSPSAGALNTEAFF.

This clonotype has ten or more counts. The V and J genes are TRBV25-1 and TRBJ1-2; D is undetermined. CDR1 MGHDK and CDR2 SYGVNS come from the germline V gene. V shed 2 bases and J shed 6 bases, with 10 bases lying between them. The CDR3 totals 13 residues. The CDR3 protein is CASSEGPTHGYTF. CDR3 DNA: TGTGCCAGCAGTGAAGGGCCCACCCATGGCTACACCTTC.

Only a few counts were recorded for this clonotype. One junction end does not reproduce the germline sequence, and a read error may be involved. The rearrangement links TRBV5-4 to TRBJ2-5, with 8 bases lining up with TRBD1. CDR3 length: 16 amino acids. Germline V lookup: CDR1 SGHNT, CDR2 YYREEE (reference sequence). The CDR3 DNA follows: TGCGCCAGCAGCCAAGGCAGGGGGCGAAGACAAGAGACCCAGTACTTC. Its protein is CASSQGRGRRQETQYF.

The chain has TRBV20-1 and TRBJ1-2; TRBD1 is a possible D gene (5 bases). Germline loops: CDR1 DFQATT, CDR2 SNEGSKA (reference sequence). The CDR3 runs 13 residues. Trimming pared 0 bases from V and 7 bases from J, leaving 12 bases between. The CDR3 DNA sequence: TGCAGTGCTAGAGATGGCAGGGATGGTGGCTACACCTTC. Translating gives CSARDGRDGGYTF.

This chain uses TRBV4-3 with TRBJ2-5, with 13 bases aligning to TRBD2. This CDR3 has 17 residues. Germline values: CDR1 LGHNA, CDR2 YSLEER. With V trimmed by 2 bases and J by 1 base, 4 bases remained unmatched. CDR3 sequence (DNA): TGCGCCAGCAGCCAAAATGGACTAGCGGGGGCCCAAGAGACCCAGTACTTC. Translation: CASSQNGLAGAQETQYF.

The rearrangement links TRBV7-8 to TRBJ2-7; maybe TRBD1 (6 bases). Germline CDR1 reads SGHVS; CDR2 reads FQNEAQ. V dropped 5 bases and J dropped 3 bases, with 11 bases sitting between them. CDR3 length equals 13 residues. This CDR3 is CASSGGHLYEQYF. CDR3 nucleotide sequence: TGTGCCAGCAGCGGGGGACACCTCTACGAGCAGTACTTC.

This clonotype showed up many times. The gene calls are TRBV5-6 and TRBJ2-7; 7 nucleotides match TRBD1. This CDR3 has 14 residues. Germline assignment: CDR1 SGHDT and CDR2 YYEEEE. V gave up 6 bases and J gave up 2 bases; unmatched junction bases: 8. The CDR3 DNA follows: TGTGCCAGCATCACTGACAGGGATGCCTACGAGCAGTACTTC. It yields the protein CASITDRDAYEQYF.

About this clonotype itself: With a much larger clone just one base away, this may be a read error. This chain connects TRBV19 to TRBJ1-5; D is undetermined. Trimming pared 6 bases from V and 3 bases from J, leaving 9 bases between. In germline, CDR1 is LNHDA, CDR2 SQIVND (reference sequence). There are 13 residues in the CDR3. The CDR3 DNA follows: TGTGCCAGTAGGCAGCAGAACAATCAGCCCCAGCATTTT. Its protein is CASRQQNNQPQHF.

Turning to this clonotype: The CDR3 does not end in the conserved phenylalanine or tryptophan, so this is likely a read error. No DNA is shown, since the ends of the CDR3 on it are uncertain; the CDR3 is the one TCRdb lists. This rearrangement joins TRBV25-1 to TRBJ1-2; no DNA check was done on the table's D call, TRBD1. The germline gives CDR1 MGHDK, CDR2 SYGVNS. The CDR3 has 9 residues if both end residues are counted. CDR3 sequence: CASSEGAAG.